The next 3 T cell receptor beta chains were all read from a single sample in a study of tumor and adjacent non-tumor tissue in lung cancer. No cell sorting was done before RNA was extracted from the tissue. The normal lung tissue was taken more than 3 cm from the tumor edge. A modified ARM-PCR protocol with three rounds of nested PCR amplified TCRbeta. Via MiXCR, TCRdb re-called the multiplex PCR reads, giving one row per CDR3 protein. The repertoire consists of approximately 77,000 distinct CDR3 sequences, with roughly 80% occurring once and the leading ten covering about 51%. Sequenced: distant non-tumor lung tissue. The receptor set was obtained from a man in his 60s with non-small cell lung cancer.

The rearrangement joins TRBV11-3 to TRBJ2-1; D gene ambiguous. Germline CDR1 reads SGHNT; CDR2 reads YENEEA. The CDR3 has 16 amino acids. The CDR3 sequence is CTCSFWVTGSYNEQFF. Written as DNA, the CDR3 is TGTACCTGCAGCTTTTGGGTCACCGGCTCCTACAATGAGCAGTTCTTC.

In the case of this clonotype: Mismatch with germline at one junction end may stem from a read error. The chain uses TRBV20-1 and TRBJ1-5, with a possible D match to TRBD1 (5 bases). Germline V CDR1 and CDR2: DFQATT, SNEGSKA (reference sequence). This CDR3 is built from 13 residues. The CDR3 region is CSARAQRDQPQLF. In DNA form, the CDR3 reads TGCAGTGCTAGAGCACAGAGGGACCAGCCCCAGCTTTTT.

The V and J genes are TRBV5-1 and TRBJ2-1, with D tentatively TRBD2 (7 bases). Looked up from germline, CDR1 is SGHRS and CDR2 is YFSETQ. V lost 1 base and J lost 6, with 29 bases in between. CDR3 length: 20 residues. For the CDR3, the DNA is TGCGCCAGCAGCTTGAGAACTAGTGGGGGGGCTAGGGTCGCGGGCAATGAGCAGTTCTTC. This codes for CASSLRTSGGARVAGNEQFF.